What follows are 16 T cell receptor beta chains derived from one specimen sequenced in a study of blood T cells in healthy people across ages. Sample-barcoded 5' priming and a J-beta primer mix drove a second PCR of about 6 to 11 cycles. From the 5' RACE reads, TCRdb called clonotypes with MiXCR, one entry per CDR3 protein. The table lists a few hundred thousand distinct CDR3 sequences, 27% of them singletons. The same data also contributed to another study, on T cells of mothers and their children.

Sequenced material: blood. The receptors were sampled from a boy aged 2 to 10 in good health.

The rearrangement joins TRBV20-1 to TRBJ2-1, with 13 bases matching TRBD2. CDR3 size: 17 residues. Per germline, CDR1 DFQATT and CDR2 SNEGSKA (reference sequence). Trimming removed 0 bases from V and 4 bases from J; junction bases left unmatched: 6. The CDR3 DNA is TGCAGTGCTAGAGACTCGGGACTAGCGGGATTATACAATGAGCAGTTCTTC. Protein sequence: CSARDSGLAGLYNEQFF.

This clonotype was detected a few times. V gene TRBV29-1 combines with J gene TRBJ2-4, with TRBD2 identical over 9 bases. V lost 5 bases to trimming and J lost 0 bases; unmatched junction nucleotides: 8. CDR1 is SQVTM and CDR2 is ANQGSEA in the germline V gene. The CDR3 consists of 16 residues. The CDR3 DNA sequence: TGCAGCGTTTTAGCGGGGGAGCTTCTAGCCAAAAACATTCAGTACTTC. Protein sequence: CSVLAGELLAKNIQYF.

Turning to this clonotype: Mismatch with germline at one junction end may stem from a read error. The V call is TRBV7-2, the J call TRBJ2-1, with TRBD2 matching 8 bases. The CDR3 runs to 16 residues. In germline, CDR1 is SGHTA, CDR2 FQGNSA. The CDR3 is CASSFGWGGRIHEQFF. The CDR3 DNA is TGTGCCAGCAGCTTCGGTTGGGGCGGGAGGATACATGAACAGTTCTTC. The whole variable domain, filled in from reference TRBV7-2 and TRBJ2-1, reads GAGVSQSPSNKVTEKGKDVELRCDPISGHTALYWYRQSLGQGLEFLIYFQGNSAPDKSGLPSDRFSAERTGGSVSTLTIQRTQQEDSAVYLCASSFGWGGRIHEQFFGPGTRLTVL.

V and J are TRBV29-1 and TRBJ2-1; D ambiguous. Germline CDR1 reads SQVTM; CDR2 reads ANQGSEA. V was shortened by 2 bases and J by 6 bases, with 5 bases between the two germline ends. This CDR3 has 11 amino acids. For the CDR3, the DNA is TGCAGCGTTGAACGACCCAATGAGCAGTTCTTC. It translates to CSVERPNEQFF.

V and J are TRBV5-1 and TRBJ2-2; D uncertain. Deletions cut 6 bases from V and 0 bases from J, with 12 bases between. The CDR3 is made up of 15 amino acids. Germline CDR1 is SGHRS and CDR2 is YFSETQ. The CDR3 sequence: CASILGNANTGELFF. CDR3 DNA: TGCGCCAGCATCCTGGGCAACGCGAACACCGGGGAGCTGTTTTTT. Looking up the rest from reference TRBV5-1 and TRBJ2-2 gives the full variable domain: KAGVTQTPRYLIKTRGQQVTLSCSPISGHRSVSWYQQTPGQGLQFLFEYFSETQRNKGNFPGRFSGRQFSNSRSEMNVSTLELGDSALYLCASILGNANTGELFFGEGSRLTVL.

This clonotype showed up just a few times. V gene TRBV7-9 combines with J gene TRBJ2-7; no definite D call. V lost 1 base and J lost 5, with 15 bases in between. Germline CDR1 is SEHNR and CDR2 is FQNEAQ (reference sequence). The CDR3 consists of 15 residues. CDR3 bases: TGTGCCAGCAGCTTAGGCCTCTTGGGTCGCCACGAGCAGTACTTC. Its protein is CASSLGLLGRHEQYF.

This chain connects TRBV5-1 to TRBJ2-3; the match to TRBD1 covers 7 bases. The germline V gene encodes CDR1 SGHRS and CDR2 YFSETQ. This CDR3 region has 15 residues. Trimming at V came to 3 bases and at J to 5 bases, leaving 9 bases not matched to a gene. This CDR3 reads CASSSVGTAVDTQYF. The CDR3 DNA reads as TGCGCCAGCAGCTCGGTCGGGACAGCGGTAGATACGCAGTATTTT.

The V and J genes are TRBV7-6 and TRBJ2-5, with a tentative D call TRBD1 (5 bases). The DNA matches TRBJ2-1 better at its end, which makes the J call doubtful. CDR3 length: 13 residues. The germline V gene has CDR1 SGHVS and CDR2 FNYEAQ. CDR3 sequence: CASSLFQGNEQFF. The CDR3 region has the DNA TGTGCCAGCAGCTTATTTCAGGGCAATGAGCAGTTCTTC.

This clonotype was seen only a few times. This sequence joins TRBV27 and TRBJ1-6, with TRBD1 matching 7 bases. The length of the CDR3 is 18 residues. Germline CDR1 MNHEY, CDR2 SMNVEV (reference sequence). V was pared by 5 bases and J by 6 bases, with 16 bases of the junction left unmatched. The CDR3 here is CASSHTHLQGRANSPLHF. The CDR3 bases are TGTGCCAGCAGTCACACACACCTACAGGGGAGGGCTAATTCACCCCTCCACTTT.

This clonotype was counted a few times. The V call is TRBV3-1, the J call TRBJ1-1; possible D gene TRBD1, 5 bases. This CDR3 comprises 15 residues. Trimming left V 2 bases short and J 3 bases short, with 13 bases between. From germline, CDR1 is LGHDT and CDR2 YNNKEL (reference sequence). CDR3 region: CASSQRGPPDTEAFF. Here the CDR3 DNA reads TGTGCCAGCAGCCAACGGGGACCCCCGGACACTGAAGCTTTCTTT.

This clonotype has just a few counts. This rearrangement joins TRBV7-6 to TRBJ2-1, with D hard to call. The CDR3 spans 13 residues. Trimming removed 1 base from V and 9 bases from J, with 10 bases in between. The V gene's germline CDR1 is SGHVS and CDR2 FNYEAQ. In DNA, the CDR3 is TGTGCCAGCAGCTTAGGGTACCTTGGTGAGCAGTTCTTC. It yields the protein CASSLGYLGEQFF.

The chain uses TRBV6-5 and TRBJ2-6, with D possibly TRBD1 on 5 matching bases. CDR1 is MNHEY, CDR2 SVGAGI, per germline. There are 17 residues in the CDR3. The ends were cut back, 3 bases at V and 0 bases at J, with 12 bases in the middle. The CDR3 DNA reads TGTGCCAGCAGTTATGCCCAGACAGACTCTGGGGCCAACGTCCTGACTTTC. Its protein is CASSYAQTDSGANVLTF.

This clonotype was counted a few times. This chain joins TRBV20-1 and TRBJ2-5, with unresolved D. CDR3 length equals 13 residues. Germline lookup yields CDR1 DFQATT and CDR2 SNEGSKA (reference sequence). The germline V and J ends were trimmed by 1 base and 7 bases, with 13 bases remaining between them. CDR3 nucleotide sequence: TGCAGTGCTAGAGGGTACTATTCGGGGACCCAGTACTTC. This translates into CSARGYYSGTQYF.

This clonotype has only a few counts. The V and J genes are TRBV6-6 and TRBJ2-7; 10 bases map to TRBD2. With 6 bases clipped from V and 7 bases from J, the junction kept 9 bases outside the gene matches. The CDR3 runs to 14 residues. Germline loops: CDR1 MNHNY, CDR2 SVGAGI (reference sequence). The CDR3, as DNA: TGTGCCAGCAGAACCGTGGGACTAGCGCGGGAGCAGTACTTC. Protein: CASRTVGLAREQYF.

This chain joins TRBV12-5 and TRBJ2-2; 11 bases align to TRBD1. The ends lost 5 bases at V and 4 bases at J; junction bases unmatched: 6. The germline CDR1 and CDR2 sequences are LGHNT and FRNRAP. The CDR3 loop spans 16 amino acids. The CDR3, as DNA: TGTGCTAGTGGTCTCGCCGGGACAGGGGGCACCGGGGAGCTGTTTTTT. Encoded protein: CASGLAGTGGTGELFF.

This clonotype was counted only a few times. The gene calls are TRBV29-1 and TRBJ2-1; D assignment may be TRBD1 or TRBD2 (5 bases each). This CDR3 spans 14 amino acids. Germline V CDR1 and CDR2: SQVTM, ANQGSEA. Trimming shortened V by 4 bases and J by 0 bases, and 10 bases separated the two germline ends. In DNA, the CDR3 is TGCAGCGTTGGGGACGGCAGCTCCTACAATGAGCAGTTCTTC. Protein: CSVGDGSSYNEQFF.